The present entry profiles one T cell receptor (beta chain) with its context. From roughly 500 ng total RNA, TCR beta cDNA was generated with a primer in the constant region. TCR beta libraries came from three nested multiplex PCR rounds using slightly modified ARM-PCR. TCRdb reanalysed the multiplex PCR reads using MiXCR and keeps one entry per CDR3 protein. Of tens of thousands of distinct CDR3 sequences listed, 60% to 85% are singletons. This record belongs to a study of tumor-infiltrating lymphocytes in primary liver carcinoma. Extraction of RNA together with DNA used about 17-31 mg of unsorted bulk tissue. Tumors were each sampled at five separate regions. The sequence derives from a man in his forties or fifties with primary liver carcinoma and hepatitis B virus infection. The sequenced sample consisted of liver tumor tissue from sampling region 5. Described subset: tumor region T5, tumor centre.

CDR3 sequence reads: CASSYGGARALTIEQFF. CDR3 nucleotide sequence: TGTGCCAGCAGTTACGGGGGGGCCAGGGCGTTGACGATTGAACAGTTCTTC. The chain is built from TRBV6-6 and TRBJ2-1; maybe TRBD2 (7 bases). This CDR3 has 17 amino acids. V gave up 2 bases and J gave up 13 bases, with 27 bases separating them. Germline assignment: CDR1 MNHNY and CDR2 SVGAGI (reference sequence).